Listed below are T cell receptor beta chains from one sample, sequenced in a study of T cell responses to AZD1222 COVID-19 vaccine. The repertoire was sequenced with immunoSEQ multiplex PCR; TCRdb's copy has only in-frame clones and lacks some. The repertoire consists of around 72,000 clones, with roughly 87% occurring once and the leading ten covering about 25%. The input for sequencing was peripheral blood, taken on day 0 of AZD1222 vaccination. Receptors originate from an adult in good health. Each CDR3 is given with its conserved first and last residue. A D gene is named only where the DNA matches it firmly. Not all rows give a size; the values are once, few, many and, for expanded clones, a class.

j_call: TRBJ1-4; d_call: .; clone_size: .; v_call: TRBV5-5; cdr3_aa: CASSLAQINEKLFF; cdr3_nt: TGTGCCAGCAGCTTGGCACAGATTAATGAAAAACTGTTTTTT
j_call: TRBJ2-7; d_call: .; clone_size: .; v_call: TRBV12-3/TRBV12-4; cdr3_aa: CASSEGEREQYF; cdr3_nt: TGTGCCAGCTCGGAGGGGGAGAGGGAGCAGTACTTC
j_call: TRBJ1-1; d_call: .; clone_size: .; v_call: TRBV18; cdr3_aa: CASSPLGVDTEAFF; cdr3_nt: TGTGCCAGCTCACCACTTGGGGTGGACACTGAAGCTTTCTTT
j_call: TRBJ2-3; d_call: TRBD2; clone_size: .; v_call: TRBV10-3; cdr3_aa: CAISVAGGFSTDTQYF; cdr3_nt: TGTGCCATCAGTGTAGCGGGGGGTTTTAGCACAGATACGCAGTATTTT
j_call: TRBJ1-4; d_call: .; clone_size: .; v_call: TRBV5-4; cdr3_aa: CASSPRGQGEKLFF; cdr3_nt: TGTGCCAGCAGCCCGCGGGGGCAGGGTGAAAAACTGTTTTTT
j_call: TRBJ1-6; d_call: TRBD1; clone_size: .; v_call: TRBV6-5; cdr3_aa: CASSSTGDNSPLHF; cdr3_nt: TGTGCCAGCAGCTCCACAGGGGATAATTCACCCCTCCACTTT
j_call: TRBJ1-2; d_call: .; clone_size: few; v_call: TRBV4-1; cdr3_aa: CASSQDPGTAIYGYTF; cdr3_nt: TGCGCCAGCAGCCAAGACCCCGGGACGGCCATCTATGGCTACACCTTC
j_call: TRBJ1-4; d_call: .; clone_size: .; v_call: TRBV7-9; cdr3_aa: CASSRGETTNEKLFF; cdr3_nt: TGTGCCAGCAGCCGGGGTGAGACAACTAATGAAAAACTGTTTTTT
j_call: TRBJ2-1; d_call: .; clone_size: .; v_call: TRBV3-1/TRBV3-2; cdr3_aa: CASSQEPTQQFF; cdr3_nt: TGTGCCAGCAGCCAAGAACCCACCCAACAGTTCTTC
j_call: TRBJ1-6; d_call: .; clone_size: .; v_call: TRBV28; cdr3_aa: CASTNTGSRSPLHF; cdr3_nt: TGTGCCAGCACCAATACAGGGTCGAGGTCACCCCTCCACTTT
j_call: TRBJ1-2; d_call: .; clone_size: .; v_call: TRBV2; cdr3_aa: CASSVNQNYGYTF; cdr3_nt: TGTGCCAGCAGTGTGAACCAGAACTATGGCTACACCTTC
j_call: TRBJ1-2; d_call: .; clone_size: once; v_call: TRBV5-1; cdr3_aa: CASSLIGRYGYTF; cdr3_nt: TGCGCCAGCAGCTTGATCGGCCGCTATGGCTACACCTTC
j_call: TRBJ1-4; d_call: .; clone_size: .; v_call: TRBV19; cdr3_aa: CASGGRNNEKLFF; cdr3_nt: TGTGCCAGTGGGGGACGGAATAATGAAAAACTGTTTTTT
j_call: TRBJ1-6; d_call: .; clone_size: .; v_call: TRBV6-2/TRBV6-3; cdr3_aa: CASSYTAFYSNSPLHF; cdr3_nt: TGTGCCAGCAGTTACACCGCGTTCTACTCTAATTCACCCCTCCACTTT
j_call: TRBJ1-2; d_call: .; clone_size: .; v_call: TRBV19; cdr3_aa: CASTRDRANYGYTF; cdr3_nt: TGTGCCAGTACCCGGGACCGAGCTAACTATGGCTACACCTTC
j_call: TRBJ2-7; d_call: .; clone_size: medium-sized; v_call: TRBV1; cdr3_aa: CTSRLAGVFPSYEQYF; cdr3_nt: TGCACCAGCAGACTAGCGGGGGTTTTTCCCTCCTACGAGCAGTACTTC
j_call: TRBJ1-4; d_call: .; clone_size: .; v_call: TRBV7-6; cdr3_aa: CASSFIQEKLFF; cdr3_nt: TGTGCCAGCAGCTTTATACAGGAAAAACTGTTTTTT
j_call: TRBJ2-7; d_call: .; clone_size: .; v_call: TRBV3-1/TRBV3-2; cdr3_aa: CASSQSPYEQYF; cdr3_nt: TGTGCCAGCAGCCAAAGCCCCTACGAGCAGTACTTC
j_call: TRBJ2-5; d_call: .; clone_size: few; v_call: TRBV20-1; cdr3_aa: CSATGGETQYF; cdr3_nt: TGCAGTGCTACCGGGGGAGAGACCCAGTACTTC
j_call: TRBJ2-7; d_call: TRBD1; clone_size: .; v_call: TRBV6-5; cdr3_aa: CASRITQGPYEQYF; cdr3_nt: TGTGCCAGCAGGATAACACAGGGGCCCTACGAGCAGTACTTC
j_call: TRBJ2-5; d_call: TRBD1; clone_size: .; v_call: TRBV7-9; cdr3_aa: CASSLQGQAGETQYF; cdr3_nt: TGTGCCAGCAGCTTACAGGGACAGGCTGGGGAGACCCAGTACTTC
j_call: TRBJ1-1; d_call: TRBD1; clone_size: .; v_call: TRBV5-4; cdr3_aa: CASRKTDRDEAFF; cdr3_nt: TGTGCCAGCAGGAAAACCGACAGGGATGAAGCTTTCTTT
j_call: TRBJ1-4; d_call: TRBD1; clone_size: once; v_call: TRBV25-1; cdr3_aa: CASSERLTGGNEKLFF; cdr3_nt: TGTGCCAGCAGTGAGCGTCTGACAGGGGGGAATGAAAAACTGTTTTTT
j_call: TRBJ1-1; d_call: .; clone_size: once; v_call: TRBV2; cdr3_aa: CASSRASTEAFF; cdr3_nt: TGTGCCAGCAGCAGGGCAAGCACTGAAGCTTTCTTT
j_call: TRBJ2-5; d_call: .; clone_size: .; v_call: TRBV11-3; cdr3_aa: CASSSTTTAFQETQYF; cdr3_nt: TGTGCCAGCAGCTCCACAACCACAGCCTTCCAAGAGACCCAGTACTTC
j_call: TRBJ1-2; d_call: .; clone_size: .; v_call: TRBV6-5; cdr3_aa: CASSSSQALNGYTF; cdr3_nt: TGTGCCAGCAGTTCTTCACAGGCACTCAATGGCTACACCTTC
j_call: TRBJ1-1; d_call: .; clone_size: many; v_call: TRBV5-1; cdr3_aa: CASSYSPGQNTEAFF; cdr3_nt: TGCGCCAGCAGCTATTCCCCTGGGCAGAACACTGAAGCTTTCTTT
j_call: TRBJ2-7; d_call: .; clone_size: .; v_call: TRBV7-2; cdr3_aa: CASSLQPIYEQYF; cdr3_nt: TGTGCCAGCAGCTTACAACCGATCTACGAGCAGTACTTC
j_call: TRBJ1-2; d_call: .; clone_size: .; v_call: TRBV6-5; cdr3_aa: CASTSGGGYTF; cdr3_nt: TGTGCCAGTACAAGTGGAGGCGGCTACACCTTC
j_call: TRBJ2-7; d_call: .; clone_size: .; v_call: TRBV11-2; cdr3_aa: CASSYRQANEQYF; cdr3_nt: TGTGCCAGCAGCTACAGACAGGCCAACGAGCAGTACTTC
j_call: TRBJ2-2; d_call: .; clone_size: .; v_call: TRBV14; cdr3_aa: CASSQMTNGELFF; cdr3_nt: TGTGCCAGCAGCCAGATGACCAACGGGGAGCTGTTTTTT
j_call: TRBJ1-2; d_call: .; clone_size: .; v_call: TRBV3-1/TRBV3-2; cdr3_aa: CASSQDSGGRGYTF; cdr3_nt: TGTGCCAGCAGCCAAGATAGCGGGGGGAGAGGCTACACCTTC
j_call: TRBJ2-3; d_call: TRBD1; clone_size: .; v_call: TRBV24-1; cdr3_aa: CATSDRDRGTDTQYF; cdr3_nt: TGTGCCACCAGTGATCGGGACAGGGGCACAGATACGCAGTATTTT
j_call: TRBJ1-2; d_call: .; clone_size: .; v_call: TRBV28; cdr3_aa: CASSFGRAAGYTF; cdr3_nt: TGTGCCAGCAGTTTTGGAAGGGCGGCGGGCTACACCTTC
j_call: TRBJ2-5; d_call: TRBD2; clone_size: few; v_call: TRBV24-1; cdr3_aa: CATSPSGGEETQYF; cdr3_nt: TGTGCCACCAGCCCTAGCGGGGGGGAAGAGACCCAGTACTTC
j_call: TRBJ1-5; d_call: TRBD1; clone_size: .; v_call: TRBV7-9; cdr3_aa: CASSSAGTVYNQPQHF; cdr3_nt: TGTGCCAGCAGCTCGGCTGGGACAGTTTACAATCAGCCCCAGCATTTT
j_call: TRBJ2-3; d_call: .; clone_size: few; v_call: TRBV27; cdr3_aa: CASSLGLLNGADTQYF; cdr3_nt: TGTGCCAGCAGTTTAGGACTGCTGAATGGGGCAGATACGCAGTATTTT
j_call: TRBJ2-6; d_call: TRBD1; clone_size: .; v_call: TRBV5-1; cdr3_aa: CASRPRPGQGAGANVLTF; cdr3_nt: TGCGCCAGCAGACCCCGTCCGGGACAGGGAGCTGGGGCCAACGTCCTGACTTTC
j_call: TRBJ1-2; d_call: .; clone_size: .; v_call: TRBV10-3; cdr3_aa: CAIMGSENYGYTF; cdr3_nt: TGTGCCATCATGGGGTCGGAAAACTATGGCTACACCTTC
j_call: TRBJ2-2; d_call: TRBD2; clone_size: .; v_call: TRBV5-6; cdr3_aa: CASKLRTSRAGELFF; cdr3_nt: TGTGCCAGCAAACTGCGGACTAGCCGGGCCGGGGAGCTGTTTTTT
j_call: TRBJ2-3; d_call: .; clone_size: .; v_call: TRBV19; cdr3_aa: CASSIGGRARGTQYF; cdr3_nt: TGTGCCAGTAGTATAGGCGGCAGGGCACGAGGTACGCAGTATTTT
j_call: TRBJ2-7; d_call: TRBD1; clone_size: .; v_call: TRBV28; cdr3_aa: CASRTGIHEQYF; cdr3_nt: TGTGCCAGCCGGACAGGGATCCACGAGCAGTACTTC
j_call: TRBJ2-7; d_call: TRBD1; clone_size: .; v_call: TRBV19; cdr3_aa: CASSAGTDSYEQYF; cdr3_nt: TGTGCCAGTAGCGCCGGGACAGACTCCTACGAGCAGTACTTC
j_call: TRBJ2-7; d_call: .; clone_size: .; v_call: TRBV10-3; cdr3_aa: CAISEIQQWYEQYF; cdr3_nt: TGTGCCATCAGTGAGATACAACAATGGTACGAGCAGTACTTC
j_call: TRBJ1-2; d_call: TRBD1; clone_size: .; v_call: TRBV12-5; cdr3_aa: CASGKQGLDGYTF; cdr3_nt: TGTGCTAGTGGCAAACAGGGGTTGGATGGCTACACCTTC
j_call: TRBJ1-6; d_call: .; clone_size: .; v_call: TRBV27; cdr3_aa: CASSLRPPGQRGYNSPLHF; cdr3_nt: TGTGCCAGCAGTTTGCGGCCTCCGGGACAACGTGGGTATAATTCACCCCTCCACTTT
j_call: TRBJ1-6; d_call: TRBD1; clone_size: .; v_call: TRBV7-9; cdr3_aa: CASSTPGQGLGTPLHF; cdr3_nt: TGTGCCAGCAGCACGCCGGGACAGGGGTTGGGGACACCCCTCCACTTT
j_call: TRBJ2-2; d_call: .; clone_size: .; v_call: TRBV6-1; cdr3_aa: CASSEWDFRRWTGELFF; cdr3_nt: TGTGCCAGCAGTGAATGGGACTTTAGGCGGTGGACCGGGGAGCTGTTTTTT
j_call: TRBJ1-2; d_call: .; clone_size: .; v_call: TRBV2; cdr3_aa: CASRRGLGGYGYTF; cdr3_nt: TGTGCCAGCAGGCGGGGCCTGGGAGGCTATGGCTACACCTTC
j_call: TRBJ2-7; d_call: .; clone_size: .; v_call: TRBV12-3/TRBV12-4; cdr3_aa: CASSFLGSYEQYF; cdr3_nt: TGTGCCAGCAGTTTTTTGGGATCCTACGAGCAGTACTTC
j_call: TRBJ1-4; d_call: .; clone_size: .; v_call: TRBV24-1; cdr3_aa: CATSDSHNEKLFF; cdr3_nt: TGTGCCACCAGTGATTCCCATAATGAAAAACTGTTTTTT
j_call: TRBJ2-7; d_call: .; clone_size: .; v_call: TRBV5-1; cdr3_aa: CASSLDPSGYEQYF; cdr3_nt: TGCGCCAGCAGCTTGGATCCTTCGGGATACGAGCAGTACTTC
j_call: TRBJ1-2; d_call: .; clone_size: .; v_call: TRBV4-1; cdr3_aa: CASSPFTPVAGYGYTF; cdr3_nt: TGCGCCAGCAGCCCGTTTACCCCAGTTGCCGGCTATGGCTACACCTTC
j_call: TRBJ1-2; d_call: .; clone_size: .; v_call: TRBV30; cdr3_aa: CAWSVRANYGYTF; cdr3_nt: TGTGCCTGGAGTGTACGAGCTAACTATGGCTACACCTTC
j_call: TRBJ2-1; d_call: TRBD1; clone_size: .; v_call: TRBV6-5; cdr3_aa: CASSRDRVTNEQFF; cdr3_nt: TGTGCCAGCAGCCGGGACAGGGTAACCAATGAGCAGTTCTTC